Each of the 9 T cell receptor beta chains below was sequenced from the same sample in a study of T cells in women clearing cervical HPV infection. The table came from immunoSEQ multiplex PCR; TCRdb's copy has only in-frame clones and leaves some out. Its listing shows roughly 22,000 clones. The sequenced sample was blood buffy coat. The receptors were gathered from a woman aged 18 to 75 with a cervical HPV16 infection that either progressed to CIN3+ or cleared (not recorded which).

This chain's CDR3 is CASSPGTGGGGAFF. Partial CDR3 DNA: TGTGCCAGCAGCCCCGGGACAGGGGGCGGGGGT. The chain has TRBV7-2 and TRBJ1-1; 12 bases are a match to TRBD1. The read finishes 3 residues shy of the CDR3 end, and the germline J gene is used to complete it. The CDR3 is 14 amino acids. Germline loops: CDR1 SGHTA, CDR2 FQGNSA.

On this clone itself: The read finishes 3 residues shy of the CDR3 end, and the germline J gene is used to complete it. This chain uses TRBV6-1 with TRBJ2-7; 7 bases line up with TRBD1. V shed 2 bases, J shed 6 bases, and the junction held 4 bases outside the gene matches. The V gene's germline CDR1 is MNHNS and CDR2 SASEGT. The CDR3 is 13 residues long. This CDR3 is CASSERQGGEQYF. The part of the CDR3 DNA that was read is TGTGCCAGCAGTGAAAGACAGGGCGGCGAG.

The CDR3 sequence: CASSPRQGRQPQHF. The sequenced CDR3 bases are TGTGCCAGCAGCCCCCGACAGGGTCGACAGCCC. The chain recombines TRBV7-2 with TRBJ1-5; 7 positions match TRBD1. The CDR3 end is not reached by the read, which stops 3 residues before it; the germline J gene fills it in. Germline V gene sequence: CDR1 SGHTA, CDR2 FQGNSA. The junction had 8 bases not matched to a gene; V was cut back by 5 bases and J by 7 bases. This CDR3 region has 14 residues.

Note on this clone: The CDR3 is cut off 3 residues early in the read; its end comes from the germline J gene. This chain uses TRBV9 with TRBJ2-3, with 13 bases fitting TRBD2. Unmatched junction bases numbered 6, after V lost 4 bases and J lost 1 base. This CDR3 is built from 17 residues. Germline V gene sequence: CDR1 SGDLS, CDR2 YYNGEE. CDR3 DNA (partial): TGTGCCAGCAGCTCACGGACTAGCGGGAGAGGCACAGATACG. It is translated as CASSSRTSGRGTDT. From start to end, the CDR3 is CASSSRTSGRGTDTQYF.

Partial CDR3 DNA: TGCGCCAGCAGCTTGGGGACTAGCACAGATACG. This encodes CASSLGTSTDT. The whole CDR3 sequence reads CASSLGTSTDTQYF. The chain uses TRBV5-1 and TRBJ2-3, with a possible D match to TRBD2 (5 bases). The observed sequence ends 3 residues before the CDR3 terminus, with the missing tail filled in from the germline J gene. Germline-derived CDR1 and CDR2 are SGHRS and YFSETQ. This CDR3 contains 14 residues. V gave up 0 bases and J gave up 0 bases, with 5 bases separating them.

As concerns this clone: The CDR3 end lies 3 residues beyond the end of the read and is filled in from the germline J gene. The chain links TRBV7-3 to TRBJ1-2; perhaps TRBD1 as D (6 bases). This CDR3 comprises 15 residues. Germline assignment: CDR1 SGHTA and CDR2 FQGTGA. The covered CDR3 bases are TGTGCCAGCAGCTCAGGGGACGGGACTACCGATACC. This translates into CASSSGDGTTDT. The CDR3 in its entirety is CASSSGDGTTDTYTF.

Concerning this clone itself: Read coverage stops 3 residues before the CDR3 terminus; the germline J gene supplies the remainder. This chain joins TRBV20-1 and TRBJ2-7; 11 bases fit TRBD2. The V segment lost 4 bases and the J segment 6 bases; nucleotides outside the gene matches: 11. Germline CDR1 reads DFQATT; CDR2 reads SNEGSKA (reference sequence). The CDR3 contains 15 residues. Partial CDR3 DNA: TGCAGTGCTATTACTAGCGGGAGTCATACTCGCGAG. Its protein is CSAITSGSHTRE. The whole CDR3 protein is CSAITSGSHTREQYF.

As to this clone: The CDR3 extends 3 residues past the end of the read, so its final part is completed from the germline J gene. The gene calls are TRBV7-9 and TRBJ2-7, with TRBD1 matching 7 bases. The CDR3 contains 14 residues. Trimming took 4 bases from V and 3 from J; bases not matched to a gene: 6. Germline V lookup: CDR1 SEHNR, CDR2 FQNEAQ (reference sequence). CDR3 DNA (partial): TGTGCCAGCAGCTCCTGGGACAGAGACTACGAG. Its translation is CASSSWDRDYE. The whole CDR3 protein is CASSSWDRDYEQYF.

About this clone itself: The CDR3 end is not reached by the read, which stops 3 residues before it; the germline J gene fills it in. The chain joins TRBV7-9 to TRBJ2-7; weak D call: TRBD1 (5 bases). Germline V gives CDR1 SEHNR, CDR2 FQNEAQ (reference sequence). The CDR3 length is 13 residues. The germline V and J ends were trimmed by 3 bases and 2 bases, with 8 bases remaining between them. The CDR3 is CASSFQGAYEQYF. Partial CDR3 DNA: TGTGCCAGCAGCTTTCAGGGCGCCTACGAG.